This T cell receptor beta chain was sequenced in a study of blood T cells in healthy people across ages. A second PCR of about 7 to 12 cycles used a sample-barcoded 5' primer and a J-beta primer mix. TCRdb re-derived calls from the 5' RACE reads in MiXCR, one entry per CDR3 protein. The sample shows about 1.1 million distinct CDR3 sequences, more than 30% of them seen only once. CDR1 is MNHEY, CDR2 SVGAGI, per germline. V dropped 11 bases and J dropped 3 bases, with 13 bases sitting between them. The CDR3 runs 12 residues. In regard to this clonotype: Its antigen is not known.

Study-wide results and limits: Measured against age, TCR beta diversity per million T cells decreased in a roughly linear manner. Diversity estimates from one million T cells were considered underestimates.

It was approximately 10 milliliters of peripheral blood that were drawn from each donor. This sequence joins TRBV6-5 and TRBJ1-1; D might be TRBD1 (6 bases). This clonotype was sampled from a man aged 18 to 35 in good health. Input material: blood. The CDR3 DNA follows: TGTGCCGCGCGGGGGCCTTACACTGAAGCTTTCTTT. Its protein is CAARGPYTEAFF.